This T cell receptor (beta chain) was documented in a study of tumor-infiltrating lymphocytes in primary liver carcinoma. In the study overall: Male and female patients aged 30 to 69 years made up the cohort. Among the tumors, stages were T1-T3 N0M0 and sizes about 4 to 10 cm.

cDNA specific to TCR beta was made from around 530 ng of total RNA, with a constant-region primer employed for priming. It was through three nested multiplex PCR rounds of slightly modified ARM-PCR that TCR beta libraries arose. TRBV1-TRBV30 forward primers paired with a C-beta reverse primer drove the first two PCR rounds, about 10 cycles each. TCRdb processed the multiplex PCR reads anew with MiXCR; each CDR3 protein has one entry. The sample comprises approximately 76,000 distinct CDR3 sequences, 71% of which are singletons, and around 15% rests with the top ten. On this clonotype itself: The antigen remains unidentified. One junction end disagrees with the germline gene, perhaps due to a read error.

The germline V gene encodes CDR1 SGHAT and CDR2 FQDESV (reference sequence). The CDR3 runs 15 residues. Findings and limits, study-wide: It was tumor-adjacent and tumor-blood pairs that overlapped less than tumor region pairs did.

DNA and RNA were both co-extracted from approximately 20-30 mg of bulk tissue that had not been sorted. This sequence was found in an older woman with primary liver carcinoma and hepatitis B virus infection. The chain is built from TRBV11-1 and TRBJ2-7, with a weak D call TRBD2 (6 bases). Source material: liver tumor tissue from sampling region 4. Subset specified: tumor region T4, right-lateral pole. The CDR3 loop reads CASSWDWTRTYEQYF. DNA for the CDR3: TGTGCCAGCAGCTGGGACTGGACGAGGACCTACGAGCAATACTTC.